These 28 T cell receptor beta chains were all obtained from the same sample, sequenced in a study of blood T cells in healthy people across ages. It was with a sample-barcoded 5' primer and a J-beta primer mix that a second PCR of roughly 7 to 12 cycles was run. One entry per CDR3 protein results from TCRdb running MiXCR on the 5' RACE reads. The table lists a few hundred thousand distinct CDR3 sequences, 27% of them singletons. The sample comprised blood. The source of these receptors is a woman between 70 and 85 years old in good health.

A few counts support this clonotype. Written as DNA, the CDR3 is TGTGCCAGCAATAGGTCCCCCACAGATACGCAGTATTTT. It codes for CASNRSPTDTQYF. The chain is built from TRBV27 and TRBJ2-3; D is ambiguous. V lost 7 bases and J lost 2, with 10 bases in between. The CDR3 covers 13 residues. From germline, CDR1 is MNHEY and CDR2 SMNVEV (reference sequence).

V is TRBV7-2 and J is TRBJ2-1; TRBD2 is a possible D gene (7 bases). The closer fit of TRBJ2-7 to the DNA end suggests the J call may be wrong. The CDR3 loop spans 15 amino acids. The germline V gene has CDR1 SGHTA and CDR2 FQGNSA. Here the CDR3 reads CASSLDGGGPREQYF. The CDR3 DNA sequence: TGTGCCAGCAGCTTAGATGGCGGGGGCCCCAGGGAGCAGTACTTC.

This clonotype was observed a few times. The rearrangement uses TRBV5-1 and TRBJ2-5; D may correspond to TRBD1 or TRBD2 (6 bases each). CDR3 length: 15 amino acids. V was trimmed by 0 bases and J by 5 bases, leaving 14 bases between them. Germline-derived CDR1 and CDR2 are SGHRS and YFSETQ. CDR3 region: CASSLGLGGWETQYF. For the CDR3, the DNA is TGCGCCAGCAGCTTGGGACTAGGGGGTTGGGAGACCCAGTACTTC.

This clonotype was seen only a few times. This CDR3 reads CASSYLADGYTF. The CDR3 coding sequence is TGTGCCAGCAGTTACTTGGCGGATGGCTACACCTTC. V usage is TRBV6-6 and J usage is TRBJ1-2; unclear D gene. V shed 1 base and J shed 6 bases, with 6 bases lying between them. This CDR3 contains 12 residues. Germline assignment: CDR1 MNHNY and CDR2 SVGAGI (reference sequence).

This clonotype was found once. The CDR3 here is CAWSFMTDHNEKLFF. DNA for the CDR3: TGTGCCTGGAGTTTTATGACAGACCATAATGAAAAACTGTTTTTT. This chain connects TRBV30 to TRBJ1-4, with a possible D match to TRBD1 (5 bases). This CDR3 comprises 15 residues. Germline CDR1 reads GTSNPN; CDR2 reads SVGIG (reference sequence). V was pared by 2 bases and J by 4 bases, with 14 bases between.

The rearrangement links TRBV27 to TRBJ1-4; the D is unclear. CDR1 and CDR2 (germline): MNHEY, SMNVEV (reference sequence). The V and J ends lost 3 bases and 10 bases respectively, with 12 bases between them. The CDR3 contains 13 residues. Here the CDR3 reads CASSFPGVRKLFF. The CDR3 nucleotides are TGTGCCAGCAGTTTCCCCGGGGTTCGAAAACTGTTTTTT.

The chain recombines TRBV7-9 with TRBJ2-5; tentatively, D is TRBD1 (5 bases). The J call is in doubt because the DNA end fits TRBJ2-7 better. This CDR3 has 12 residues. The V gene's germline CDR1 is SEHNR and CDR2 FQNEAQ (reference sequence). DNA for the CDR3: TGTGCCAGCAGCTCTGTGGGGCACGAGCAGTACTTC. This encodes CASSSVGHEQYF.

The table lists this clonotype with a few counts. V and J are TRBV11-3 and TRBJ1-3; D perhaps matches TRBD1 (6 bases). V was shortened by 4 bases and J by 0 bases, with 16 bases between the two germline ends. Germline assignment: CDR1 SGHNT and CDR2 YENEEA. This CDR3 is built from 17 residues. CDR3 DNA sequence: TGTGCCAGCAGCTCCCGAGGACTGGACAGCTCTGGAAACACCATATATTTT. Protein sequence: CASSSRGLDSSGNTIYF.

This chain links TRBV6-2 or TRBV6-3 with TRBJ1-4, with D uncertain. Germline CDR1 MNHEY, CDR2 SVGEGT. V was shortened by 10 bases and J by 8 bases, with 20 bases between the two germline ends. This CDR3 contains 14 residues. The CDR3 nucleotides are TGTGCCACCAACGGGTACTCCTCGGGCGAAAAACTGTTTTTT. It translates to CATNGYSSGEKLFF.

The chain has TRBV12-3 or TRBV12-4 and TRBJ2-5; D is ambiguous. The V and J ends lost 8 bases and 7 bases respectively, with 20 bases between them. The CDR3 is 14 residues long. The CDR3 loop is CASLGRVRKGTQYF. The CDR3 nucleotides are TGTGCCAGCCTCGGACGCGTTCGTAAAGGGACCCAGTACTTC.

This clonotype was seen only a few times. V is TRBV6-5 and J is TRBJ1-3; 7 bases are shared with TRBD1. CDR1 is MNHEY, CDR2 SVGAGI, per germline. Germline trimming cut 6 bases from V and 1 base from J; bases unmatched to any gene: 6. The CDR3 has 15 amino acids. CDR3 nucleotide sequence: TGTGCCAGCAGGAGACAGGGAAGGTCTGGAAACACCATATATTTT. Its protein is CASRRQGRSGNTIYF.

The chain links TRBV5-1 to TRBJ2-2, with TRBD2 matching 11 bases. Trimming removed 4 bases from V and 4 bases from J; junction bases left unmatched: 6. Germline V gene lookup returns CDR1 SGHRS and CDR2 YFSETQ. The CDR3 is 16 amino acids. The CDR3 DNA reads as TGCGCCAGCAGCATCCCCGGGACTAGCGGCACCGGGGAGCTGTTTTTT. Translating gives CASSIPGTSGTGELFF.

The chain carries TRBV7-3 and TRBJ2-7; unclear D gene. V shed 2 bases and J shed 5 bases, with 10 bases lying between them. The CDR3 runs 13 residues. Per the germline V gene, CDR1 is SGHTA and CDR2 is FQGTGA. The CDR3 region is CASSLDTYDEQYF. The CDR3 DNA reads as TGTGCCAGCAGCTTAGATACATATGACGAGCAGTACTTC.

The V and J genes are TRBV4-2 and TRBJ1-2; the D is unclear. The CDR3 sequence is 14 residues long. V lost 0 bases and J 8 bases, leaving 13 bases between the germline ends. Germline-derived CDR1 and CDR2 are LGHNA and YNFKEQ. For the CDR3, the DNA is TGTGCCAGCAGCCAAGATCTTAACAGAAAAGGCTACACCTTC. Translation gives CASSQDLNRKGYTF.

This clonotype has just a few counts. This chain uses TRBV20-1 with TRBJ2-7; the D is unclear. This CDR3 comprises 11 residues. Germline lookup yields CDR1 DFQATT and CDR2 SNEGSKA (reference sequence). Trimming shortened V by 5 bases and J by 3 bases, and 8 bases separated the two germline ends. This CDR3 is CSAGPLYEQYF. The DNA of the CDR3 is TGCAGTGCTGGACCCCTCTACGAGCAGTACTTC.

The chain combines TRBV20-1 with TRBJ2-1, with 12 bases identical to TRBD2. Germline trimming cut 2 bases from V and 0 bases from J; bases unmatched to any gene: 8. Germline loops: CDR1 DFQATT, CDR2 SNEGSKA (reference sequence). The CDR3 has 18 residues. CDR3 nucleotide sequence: TGCAGTGCTAGACGTGGACTAGCGGGGCCGAGCTCCTACAATGAGCAGTTCTTC. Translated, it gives CSARRGLAGPSSYNEQFF.

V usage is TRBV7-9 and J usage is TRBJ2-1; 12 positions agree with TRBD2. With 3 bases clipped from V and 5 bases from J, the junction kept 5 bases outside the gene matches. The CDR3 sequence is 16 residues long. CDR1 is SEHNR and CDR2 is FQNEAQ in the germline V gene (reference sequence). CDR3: CASSFGTSGSHNEQFF. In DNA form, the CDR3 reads TGTGCCAGCAGCTTTGGGACTAGCGGGTCCCACAATGAGCAGTTCTTC. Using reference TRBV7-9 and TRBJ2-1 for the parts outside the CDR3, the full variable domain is DTGVSQNPRHKITKRGQNVTFRCDPISEHNRLYWYRQTLGQGPEFLTYFQNEAQLEKSRLLSDRFSAERPKGSFSTLEIQRTEQGDSAMYLCASSFGTSGSHNEQFFGPGTRLTVL.

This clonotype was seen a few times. The CDR3, as DNA: TGCGCCAGCAGCAACGGACAGGTGAACACTGAAGCTTTCTTT. Protein sequence: CASSNGQVNTEAFF. The rearrangement joins TRBV5-1 to TRBJ1-1; 7 nucleotides agree with TRBD1. The CDR3 sequence is 14 residues long. V shed 4 bases and J 0 bases; nucleotides not matched to a gene: 3. Germline V gives CDR1 SGHRS, CDR2 YFSETQ.

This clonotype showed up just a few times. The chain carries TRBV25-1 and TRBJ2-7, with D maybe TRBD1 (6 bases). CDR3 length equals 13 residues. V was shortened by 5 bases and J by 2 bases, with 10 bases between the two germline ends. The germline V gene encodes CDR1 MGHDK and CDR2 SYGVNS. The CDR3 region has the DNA TGTGCCAGCAGTCGGGACATCGCCTACGAGCAGTACTTC. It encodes CASSRDIAYEQYF.

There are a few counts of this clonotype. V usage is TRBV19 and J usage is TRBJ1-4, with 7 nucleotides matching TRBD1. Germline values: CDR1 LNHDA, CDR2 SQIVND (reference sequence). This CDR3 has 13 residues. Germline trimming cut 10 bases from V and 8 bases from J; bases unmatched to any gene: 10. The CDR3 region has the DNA TGTGCCACCGGGACAGCCATAAGAGAAAAACTGTTTTTT. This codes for CATGTAIREKLFF.

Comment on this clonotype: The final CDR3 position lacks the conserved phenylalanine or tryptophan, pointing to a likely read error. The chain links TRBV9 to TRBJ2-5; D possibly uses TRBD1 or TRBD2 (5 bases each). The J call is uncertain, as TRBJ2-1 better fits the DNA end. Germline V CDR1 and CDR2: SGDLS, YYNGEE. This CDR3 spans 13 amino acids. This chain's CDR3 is CASSVGDGNEQFL. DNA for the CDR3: TGTGCCAGCAGCGTAGGGGACGGCAATGAGCAGTTCCTC.

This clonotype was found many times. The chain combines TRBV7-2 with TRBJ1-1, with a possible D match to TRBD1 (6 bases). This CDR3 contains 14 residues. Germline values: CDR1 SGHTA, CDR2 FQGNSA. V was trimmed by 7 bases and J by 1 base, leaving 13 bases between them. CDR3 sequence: CASTTGQRNTEAFF. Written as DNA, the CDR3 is TGTGCCAGCACTACAGGACAGAGGAACACTGAAGCTTTCTTT. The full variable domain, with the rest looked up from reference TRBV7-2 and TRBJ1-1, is GAGVSQSPSNKVTEKGKDVELRCDPISGHTALYWYRQSLGQGLEFLIYFQGNSAPDKSGLPSDRFSAERTGGSVSTLTIQRTQQEDSAVYLCASTTGQRNTEAFFGQGTRLTVV.

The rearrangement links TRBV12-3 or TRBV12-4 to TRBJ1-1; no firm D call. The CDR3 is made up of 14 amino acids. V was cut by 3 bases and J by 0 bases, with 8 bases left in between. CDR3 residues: CASSFPTMNTEAFF. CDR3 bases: TGTGCCAGCAGTTTCCCGACAATGAACACTGAAGCTTTCTTT.

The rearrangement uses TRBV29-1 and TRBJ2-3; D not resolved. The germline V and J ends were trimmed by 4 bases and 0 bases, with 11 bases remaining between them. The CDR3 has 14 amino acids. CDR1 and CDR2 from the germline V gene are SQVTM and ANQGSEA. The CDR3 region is CSVGRALSTDTQYF. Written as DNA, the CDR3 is TGCAGCGTTGGAAGGGCTCTTAGCACAGATACGCAGTATTTT.

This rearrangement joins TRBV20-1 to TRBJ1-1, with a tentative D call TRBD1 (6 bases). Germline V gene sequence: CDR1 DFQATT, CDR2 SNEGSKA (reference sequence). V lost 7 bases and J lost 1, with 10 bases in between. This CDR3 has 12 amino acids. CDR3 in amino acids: CSVGQPNTEAFF. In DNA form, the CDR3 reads TGCAGTGTTGGACAGCCGAACACTGAAGCTTTCTTT.

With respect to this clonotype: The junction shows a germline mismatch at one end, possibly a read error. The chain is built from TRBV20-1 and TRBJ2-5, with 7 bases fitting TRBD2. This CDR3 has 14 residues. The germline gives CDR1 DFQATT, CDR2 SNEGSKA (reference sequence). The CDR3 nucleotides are TGCAGTGCTAGAGATAATAGCGGGCTAAACCCAGCGTTCTTC. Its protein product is CSARDNSGLNPAFF.

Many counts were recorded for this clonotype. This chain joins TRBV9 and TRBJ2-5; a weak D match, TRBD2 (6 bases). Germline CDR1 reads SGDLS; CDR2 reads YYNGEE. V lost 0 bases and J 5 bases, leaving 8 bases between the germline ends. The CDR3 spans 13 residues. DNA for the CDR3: TGTGCCAGCAGCGTAGCGGGGAGGGAGACCCAGTACTTC. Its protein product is CASSVAGRETQYF.

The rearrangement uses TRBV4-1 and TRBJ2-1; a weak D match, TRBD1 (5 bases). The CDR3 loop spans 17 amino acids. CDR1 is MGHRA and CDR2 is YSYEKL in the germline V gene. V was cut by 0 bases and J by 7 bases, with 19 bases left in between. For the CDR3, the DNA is TGCGCCAGCAGCCAAGATCGAGGAGCAGGGAAGGGAAATGAGCAGTTCTTC. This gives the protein CASSQDRGAGKGNEQFF.